This passage covers 14 T cell receptor beta chains from one sample sequenced in a study of T cell responses to AZD1222 COVID-19 vaccine. Clones were sequenced by immunoSEQ multiplex PCR, and TCRdb holds only the in-frame ones, with some missing. The sample carries 150,000 to 200,000 clones, 92% recorded once. The sample consisted of peripheral blood, taken on day 0 of AZD1222 vaccination. The receptors come from an adult in good health.

J is TRBJ1-2 and V is TRBV19; D not resolved. The germline gives CDR1 LNHDA, CDR2 SQIVND (reference sequence). Trimming stripped 0 bases from V and 4 bases from J, with 6 bases between. CDR3 length: 13 amino acids. The CDR3 DNA is TGTGCCAGTAGTATAGAAGGGCGCTATGGCTACACCTTC. Protein product: CASSIEGRYGYTF.

V is TRBV19 and J is TRBJ2-2; D gene unclear. The CDR3 has 14 amino acids. Trimming removed 3 bases at V and 3 bases at J, with 8 bases between. The germline CDR1 and CDR2 sequences are LNHDA and SQIVND (reference sequence). CDR3 residues: CASSIFRDTGELFF. The CDR3 nucleotides read TGTGCCAGTAGTATCTTCCGGGACACCGGGGAGCTGTTTTTT.

This sequence joins TRBV19 and TRBJ1-2; TRBD1 might be the D (5 bases). Trimming stripped 5 bases from V and 0 bases from J, with 10 bases between. Germline lookup yields CDR1 LNHDA and CDR2 SQIVND (reference sequence). The CDR3 runs to 14 residues. The DNA of the CDR3 is TGTGCCAGTAGTCGGGGGTCTTCTAACTATGGCTACACCTTC. As protein: CASSRGSSNYGYTF.

J is TRBJ2-2 and V is TRBV5-6; the match to TRBD2 covers 9 bases. Germline CDR1 SGHDT, CDR2 YYEEEE. The CDR3 is 17 residues long. V gave up 1 base and J gave up 7 bases; unmatched junction bases: 11. CDR3 in amino acids: CASSLLRGRVWDGELFF. The CDR3 DNA is TGTGCCAGCAGCTTGTTGCGCGGGAGGGTCTGGGACGGGGAGCTGTTTTTT.

This clone was seen more than once but under ten times. The rearrangement links TRBV6-5 to TRBJ1-3, with 12 positions matching TRBD1. CDR1 is MNHEY, CDR2 SVGAGI, per germline. This CDR3 comprises 15 residues. With 6 bases clipped from V and 8 bases from J, the junction kept 8 bases outside the gene matches. CDR3 nucleotide sequence: TGTGCCAGCAGAAGCGGGACAGGGGGCACTTACACCATATATTTT. Its translation is CASRSGTGGTYTIYF.

The V call is TRBV28, the J call TRBJ2-2; D is possibly TRBD1 or TRBD2 (5 bases each). The V and J ends lost 3 bases and 4 bases respectively, with 15 bases between them. The CDR3 is 16 amino acids. The germline CDR1 and CDR2 sequences are MDHEN and SYDVKM. The CDR3 DNA reads TGTGCCAGCAGTTTTGGGGGAAAAGGTGGCACCGGGGAGCTGTTTTTT. Its translation: CASSFGGKGGTGELFF.

The CDR3 sequence is CAWTDGLAGHRRATDTQYF. CDR3 coding DNA: TGTGCCTGGACAGACGGACTAGCGGGACACAGGAGGGCCACAGATACGCAGTATTTT. V usage is TRBV30 and J usage is TRBJ2-3; 12 nucleotides line up with TRBD2. This CDR3 comprises 19 residues. Germline V lookup: CDR1 GTSNPN, CDR2 SVGIG (reference sequence). V was clipped by 4 bases and J by 2 bases; unmatched bases: 16.

The chain is built from TRBV5-3 and TRBJ2-7; D is perhaps TRBD2 (6 bases). TRBV5-3 is labeled an ORF, and its function is uncertain. This CDR3 spans 14 amino acids. Trimming stripped 6 bases from V and 4 bases from J, with 17 bases between. The CDR3 region has the DNA TGTGCCAGAACCCCCGGGACTGGGCGTTACGAGCAGTACTTC. It is translated as CARTPGTGRYEQYF.

This clone was recorded a few times. This sequence joins TRBV18 and TRBJ1-5; possibly TRBD1 for D (5 bases). This CDR3 is built from 12 residues. Trimming pared 5 bases from V and 6 bases from J, leaving 8 bases between. Germline V gives CDR1 KGHSH, CDR2 LQKENI. The CDR3 sequence is CASSTQGQPQHF. The CDR3 DNA is TGTGCCAGCTCAACTCAGGGTCAGCCCCAGCATTTT.

CDR3 amino acids: CASSQDAGEQEVRAYEQYF. CDR3 bases: TGTGCCAGCAGCCAAGATGCCGGGGAACAGGAGGTTCGGGCCTACGAGCAGTACTTC. The genes are TRBV4-2 and TRBJ2-7; D tentatively fits TRBD1 or TRBD2 (5 bases each). V was clipped by 0 bases and J by 2 bases, with 23 bases between them. The CDR3 length is 19 residues. Germline V CDR1 and CDR2: LGHNA, YNFKEQ.

The chain recombines TRBV11-2 with TRBJ2-1; 9 nucleotides align to TRBD2. CDR1 SGHAT and CDR2 FQNNGV come from the germline V gene. The CDR3 length is 16 residues. Losses at the gene ends were 5 bases for V and 4 bases for J; bases not matched to a gene: 9. In DNA form, the CDR3 reads TGTGCCAGCAGCCTACAGGGACTAGCCGGTTACAATGAGCAGTTCTTC. It codes for CASSLQGLAGYNEQFF.

The V and J genes are TRBV15 and TRBJ1-1; D is perhaps TRBD1 (5 bases). The CDR3 covers 16 residues. Trimming stripped 6 bases from V and 0 bases from J, with 17 bases between. The V gene's germline CDR1 is LNHNV and CDR2 YYDKDF (reference sequence). CDR3 sequence: CATRGQGEWVNTEAFF. The CDR3, as DNA: TGTGCCACCAGGGGGCAGGGTGAATGGGTGAACACTGAAGCTTTCTTT.

This clone has a single count. The V call is TRBV11-3, the J call TRBJ2-5; 9 bases align to TRBD2. Per the germline V gene, CDR1 is SGHNT and CDR2 is YENEEA. The J segment lost 9 bases and the V segment lost 5 bases, leaving 4 bases of the junction unmatched. This CDR3 has 12 amino acids. The DNA for the CDR3 is TGTGCCAGCAGCCGCCTAGCGGGGCCCCAGTACTTC. Translating it yields CASSRLAGPQYF.

CDR3 in DNA: TGTGCCAGCAGCTTCCGGACGAAAGGGGACGAGCAGTACTTC. This encodes CASSFRTKGDEQYF. The chain joins TRBV5-6 to TRBJ2-7; TRBD1 is a possible D gene (5 bases). Germline CDR1 SGHDT, CDR2 YYEEEE. Trimming pared 2 bases from V and 5 bases from J, leaving 14 bases between. This CDR3 has 14 amino acids.